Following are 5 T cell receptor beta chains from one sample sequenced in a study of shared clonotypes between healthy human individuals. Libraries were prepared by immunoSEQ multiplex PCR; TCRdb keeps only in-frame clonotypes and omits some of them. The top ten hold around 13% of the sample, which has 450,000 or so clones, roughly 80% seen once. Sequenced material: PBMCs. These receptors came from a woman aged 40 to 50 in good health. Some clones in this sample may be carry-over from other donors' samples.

CDR3 DNA: TGTGCCAGCAGTACTACGGGGGCGTCGAACACTGAAGCTTTCTTT. As protein: CASSTTGASNTEAFF. V is TRBV28 and J is TRBJ1-1, with D perhaps TRBD1 (6 bases). V shed 5 bases and J shed 1 base, with 14 bases lying between them. The CDR3 loop spans 15 amino acids. CDR1 is MDHEN, CDR2 SYDVKM, per germline.

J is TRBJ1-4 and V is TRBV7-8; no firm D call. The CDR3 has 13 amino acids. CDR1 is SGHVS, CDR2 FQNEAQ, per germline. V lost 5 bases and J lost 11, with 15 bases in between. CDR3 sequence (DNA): TGTGCCAGCAGCACCGACCCCGTGGGGAAACTGTTTTTT. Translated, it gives CASSTDPVGKLFF.

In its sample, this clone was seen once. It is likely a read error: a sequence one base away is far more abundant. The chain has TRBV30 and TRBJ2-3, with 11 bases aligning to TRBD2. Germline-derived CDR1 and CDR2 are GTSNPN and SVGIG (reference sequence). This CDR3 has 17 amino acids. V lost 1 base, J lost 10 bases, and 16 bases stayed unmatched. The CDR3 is CAWSDRPSSGRRDAQYF. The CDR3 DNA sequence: TGTGCCTGGAGTGATAGGCCGTCTAGCGGGAGGCGGGATGCGCAGTATTTT.

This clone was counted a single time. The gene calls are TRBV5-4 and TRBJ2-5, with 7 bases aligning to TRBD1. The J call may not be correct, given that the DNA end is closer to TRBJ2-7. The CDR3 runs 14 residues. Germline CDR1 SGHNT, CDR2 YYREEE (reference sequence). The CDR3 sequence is CASSTPTGIHEQYF. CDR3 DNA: TGTGCCAGCAGCACCCCGACAGGGATCCACGAGCAGTACTTC.

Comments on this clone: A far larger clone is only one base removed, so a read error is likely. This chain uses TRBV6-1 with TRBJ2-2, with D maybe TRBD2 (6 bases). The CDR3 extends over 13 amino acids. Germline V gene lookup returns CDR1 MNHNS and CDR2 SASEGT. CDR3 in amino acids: CGSTYREAGELFF. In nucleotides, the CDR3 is TGTGGCAGCACGTATAGGGAGGCCGGGGAGCTGTTTTTT.